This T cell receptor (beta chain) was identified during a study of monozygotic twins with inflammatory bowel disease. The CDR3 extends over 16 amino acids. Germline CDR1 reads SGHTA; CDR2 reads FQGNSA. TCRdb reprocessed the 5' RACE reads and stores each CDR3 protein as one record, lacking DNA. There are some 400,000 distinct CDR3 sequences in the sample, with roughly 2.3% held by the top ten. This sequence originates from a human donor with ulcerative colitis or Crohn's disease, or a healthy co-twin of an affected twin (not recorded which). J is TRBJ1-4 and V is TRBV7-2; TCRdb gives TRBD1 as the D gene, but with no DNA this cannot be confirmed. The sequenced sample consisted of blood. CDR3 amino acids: CASSLGGTGVGEKLFF.